This is a list of T cell receptor beta chains from one sample in a study of lymphopenia after photon versus proton radiotherapy. Profiling relied on immunoSEQ multiplex PCR, and the TCRdb table lists in-frame clones only, not all of them. The profile shows some 16,000 clones, 84% of them singletons. Specimen: peripheral blood, collected from a patient treated with proton-based radiotherapy. These receptors all stem from a man in his 70s with pancreatic cancer. Both conserved end residues are part of each CDR3. A D gene is named only where the DNA matches it firmly. Clone size is shown for a subset of rows, as once, few, many or a class of expanded clone.

clone_size: .
v_call: TRBV30
d_call: .
j_call: TRBJ1-6
cdr3_aa: CAWSVRYRKNSPLHF
cdr3_nt: TGTGCCTGGAGTGTAAGGTACAGAAAAAATTCACCCCTCCACTTT

clone_size: .
v_call: TRBV4-1
d_call: .
j_call: TRBJ2-5
cdr3_aa: CASSQTSGSGQGETQYF
cdr3_nt: TGCGCCAGCAGCCAGACCTCTGGTTCAGGGCAGGGGGAGACCCAGTACTTC

clone_size: .
v_call: TRBV2
d_call: TRBD1
j_call: TRBJ1-6
cdr3_aa: CASRRTGDLIDNSPLHF
cdr3_nt: TGTGCCAGCAGGAGGACAGGGGACCTCATTGATAATTCACCCCTCCACTTT

clone_size: .
v_call: TRBV5-1
d_call: TRBD1
j_call: TRBJ2-1
cdr3_aa: CASSLQGAAYNEQFF
cdr3_nt: TGCGCCAGCAGCTTACAGGGGGCAGCGTACAATGAGCAGTTCTTC

clone_size: .
v_call: TRBV2
d_call: TRBD1
j_call: TRBJ2-7
cdr3_aa: CASSDWTGLRFEQYF
cdr3_nt: TGTGCCAGCAGTGACTGGACAGGACTGCGCTTCGAGCAGTACTTC

clone_size: .
v_call: TRBV5-5
d_call: TRBD1
j_call: TRBJ1-1
cdr3_aa: CASTHLTGQGTEAFF
cdr3_nt: TGTGCCAGCACTCACTTAACGGGACAGGGCACTGAAGCTTTCTTT

clone_size: .
v_call: TRBV19
d_call: .
j_call: TRBJ1-2
cdr3_aa: CASSTGGLAANYGYTF
cdr3_nt: TGTGCCAGTAGCACCGGGGGACTGGCCGCTAACTATGGCTACACCTTC

clone_size: .
v_call: TRBV4-2
d_call: .
j_call: TRBJ1-1
cdr3_aa: CASSQPIGGGNTEAFF
cdr3_nt: TGTGCCAGCAGCCAACCAATTGGGGGTGGGAACACTGAAGCTTTCTTT

clone_size: .
v_call: TRBV6-6
d_call: .
j_call: TRBJ1-4
cdr3_aa: CASSYGRSNEKLFF
cdr3_nt: TGTGCCAGCAGTTATGGTCGCTCTAATGAAAAACTGTTTTTT

clone_size: .
v_call: TRBV28
d_call: TRBD1
j_call: TRBJ2-1
cdr3_aa: CASSSGGTGVNEQFF
cdr3_nt: TGTGCCAGCAGCTCCGGTGGGACAGGGGTCAATGAGCAGTTCTTC

clone_size: .
v_call: TRBV2
d_call: .
j_call: TRBJ1-6
cdr3_aa: CASSPIHINSPLHF
cdr3_nt: TGTGCCAGCAGCCCCATCCATATTAATTCACCCCTCCACTTT

clone_size: .
v_call: TRBV7-9
d_call: .
j_call: TRBJ2-1
cdr3_aa: CASSLSGPYNEQFF
cdr3_nt: TGTGCCAGCAGCTTGAGCGGGCCGTACAATGAGCAGTTCTTC

clone_size: .
v_call: TRBV29-1
d_call: TRBD2
j_call: TRBJ2-1
cdr3_aa: CSVRSGHEQFF
cdr3_nt: TGCAGCGTTCGTAGCGGGCATGAGCAGTTCTTC

clone_size: few
v_call: TRBV7-8
d_call: .
j_call: TRBJ2-7
cdr3_aa: CASSSHARAGFYEQYF
cdr3_nt: TGTGCCAGCAGCTCCCACGCACGGGCGGGGTTCTACGAGCAGTACTTC

clone_size: .
v_call: TRBV27
d_call: TRBD1
j_call: TRBJ1-5
cdr3_aa: CASSTNRQGADQPQHF
cdr3_nt: TGTGCCAGCAGTACCAACCGACAGGGGGCGGATCAGCCCCAGCATTTT

clone_size: .
v_call: TRBV15
d_call: TRBD2
j_call: TRBJ2-7
cdr3_aa: CATSREMRGTYEQYF
cdr3_nt: TGTGCCACCAGCAGAGAAATGCGGGGGACCTACGAGCAGTACTTC

clone_size: .
v_call: TRBV15
d_call: TRBD1
j_call: TRBJ1-4
cdr3_aa: CATSEGQQNEKLFF
cdr3_nt: TGTGCCACCAGCGAGGGACAGCAGAATGAAAAACTGTTTTTT

clone_size: .
v_call: TRBV5-1
d_call: .
j_call: TRBJ2-6
cdr3_aa: CASFLGSGANVLTF
cdr3_nt: TGCGCCAGCTTTCTTGGCTCTGGGGCCAACGTCCTGACTTTC

clone_size: .
v_call: TRBV5-1
d_call: .
j_call: TRBJ2-5
cdr3_aa: CASSLDPGRKQETQYF
cdr3_nt: TGCGCCAGCAGCTTGGATCCGGGACGCAAACAAGAGACCCAGTACTTC

clone_size: .
v_call: TRBV15
d_call: TRBD1
j_call: TRBJ1-6
cdr3_aa: CATSREQGAGYSPLHF
cdr3_nt: TGTGCCACCAGCAGAGAACAGGGGGCAGGTTATTCACCCCTCCACTTT

clone_size: .
v_call: TRBV25-1
d_call: TRBD1
j_call: TRBJ1-1
cdr3_aa: CASSEYGTGGTEAFF
cdr3_nt: TGTGCCAGCAGTGAATATGGGACAGGAGGAACTGAAGCTTTCTTT

clone_size: .
v_call: TRBV2
d_call: TRBD1
j_call: TRBJ2-7
cdr3_aa: CASRDPQGNYEQYF
cdr3_nt: TGTGCCAGCAGGGATCCACAGGGGAACTACGAGCAGTACTTC

clone_size: .
v_call: TRBV6-6
d_call: .
j_call: TRBJ1-6
cdr3_aa: CASSPGWQNSPLHF
cdr3_nt: TGTGCCAGCTCCCCGGGGTGGCAGAATTCACCCCTCCACTTT

clone_size: once
v_call: TRBV7-9
d_call: .
j_call: TRBJ1-5
cdr3_aa: CASSLGEPWENQPQHF
cdr3_nt: TGTGCCAGCAGCTTAGGGGAGCCATGGGAAAATCAGCCCCAGCATTTT

clone_size: .
v_call: TRBV27
d_call: .
j_call: TRBJ1-1
cdr3_aa: CASSSRGSTEAFF
cdr3_nt: TGTGCCAGCAGTTCGAGAGGGAGCACTGAAGCTTTCTTT

clone_size: .
v_call: TRBV6-1
d_call: .
j_call: TRBJ1-2
cdr3_aa: CASSDFSGNYGYTF
cdr3_nt: TGTGCCAGCAGTGACTTCTCGGGGAACTATGGCTACACCTTC

clone_size: .
v_call: TRBV27
d_call: .
j_call: TRBJ1-2
cdr3_aa: CASKSARNYGYTF
cdr3_nt: TGTGCCAGCAAGTCAGCCCGGAACTATGGCTACACCTTC

clone_size: .
v_call: TRBV2
d_call: .
j_call: TRBJ1-6
cdr3_aa: CASGPDSPLHF
cdr3_nt: TGTGCCAGCGGACCCGATTCACCCCTCCACTTT